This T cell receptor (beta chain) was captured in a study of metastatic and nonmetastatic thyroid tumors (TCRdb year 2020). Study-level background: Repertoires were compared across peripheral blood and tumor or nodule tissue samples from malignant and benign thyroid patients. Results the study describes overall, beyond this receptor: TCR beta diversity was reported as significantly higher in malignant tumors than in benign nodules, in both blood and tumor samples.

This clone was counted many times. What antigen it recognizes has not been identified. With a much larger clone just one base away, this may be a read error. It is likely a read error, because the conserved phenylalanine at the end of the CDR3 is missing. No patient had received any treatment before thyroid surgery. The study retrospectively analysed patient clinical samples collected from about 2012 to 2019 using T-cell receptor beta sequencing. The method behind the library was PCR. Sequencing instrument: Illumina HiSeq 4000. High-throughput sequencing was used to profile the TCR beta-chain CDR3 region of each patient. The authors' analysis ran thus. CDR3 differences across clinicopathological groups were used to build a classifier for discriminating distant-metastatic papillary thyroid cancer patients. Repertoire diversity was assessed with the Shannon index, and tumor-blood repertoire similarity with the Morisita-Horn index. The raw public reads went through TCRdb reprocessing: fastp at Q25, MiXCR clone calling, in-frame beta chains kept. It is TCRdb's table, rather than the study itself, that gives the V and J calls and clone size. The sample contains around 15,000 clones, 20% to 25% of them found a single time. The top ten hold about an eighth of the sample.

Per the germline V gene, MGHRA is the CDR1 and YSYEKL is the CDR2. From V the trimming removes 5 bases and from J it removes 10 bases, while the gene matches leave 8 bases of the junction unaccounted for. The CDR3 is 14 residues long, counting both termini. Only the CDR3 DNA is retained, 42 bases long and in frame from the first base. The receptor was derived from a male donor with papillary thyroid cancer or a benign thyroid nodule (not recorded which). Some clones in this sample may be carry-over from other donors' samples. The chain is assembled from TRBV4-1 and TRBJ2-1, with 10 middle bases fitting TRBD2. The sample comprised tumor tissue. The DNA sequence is TGCGCCAGCAGCGAGAGCGGGGGGGCGGGGGAGCAGTTCTCC. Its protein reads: CASSESGGAGEQFS.